The present entry profiles one TCR beta chain with its context. Its antigen remains unidentified. This sample stems from a study of blood T cells in healthy people across ages. Overall study findings and caveats: Diversity of TCR beta correlated strongly with naive T cell percentage. Higher diversity, along with more naive CD4+ cells, distinguished long-lived donors from aged donors.

Germline loops: CDR1 KGHDR, CDR2 SFDVKD. The CDR3 is 14 amino acids. A minimum of 5 micrograms of total RNA was extracted per sample. The use of a sample-barcoded 5' primer and a J-beta primer mix characterized a second PCR of roughly 6 to 11 cycles. TCRdb re-called the 5' RACE reads with MiXCR, one entry per CDR3 protein. The table records around 800,000 distinct CDR3 sequences, roughly 24% of them present only once. This same sample was also taken into another study, of T cells of mothers and their children.

Sequences were obtained from blood. This clonotype was sampled from a boy between 5 and 17 years old in good health. The chain has TRBV24-1 and TRBJ2-7; no reliable D call. The DNA matches TRBJ2-1 better at its end, which makes the J call doubtful. For the CDR3, the DNA is TGTGCCACCAGTGATTTTGGCAGCGCCAATGAGCAGTTCTTC. Amino acid sequence: CATSDFGSANEQFF.